The rows below give T cell receptor beta chains drawn from one sample of a study of blood T cell repertoires in COVID-19. Generated by immunoSEQ multiplex PCR, the TCRdb table keeps only in-frame clones and is missing some. The sample lists hundreds of thousands of clones, 75% to 90% seen once, with 4.5% to 6.5% in the top ten. The sample was PBMCs or T cells enriched from blood (not recorded which). Receptor source: a man in his sixties who had recovered from COVID-19. Each CDR3 is given with its conserved first and last residue.

j_call v_call cdr3_aa
TRBJ2-3 TRBV5-4 CASSLALYTDTQYF
TRBJ2-5 TRBV19 CASSKREGETQYF
TRBJ2-7 TRBV10-2 CASRYGTGGISYEQYF
TRBJ1-2 TRBV21-1 CASSKRGRGALRNYGYTF
TRBJ1-1 TRBV7-6 CASSQFRVGLNTEAFF
TRBJ2-1 TRBV4-1 CASSQDLAGPYNEQFF
TRBJ1-5 TRBV28 CASRTGGWQPQHF
TRBJ1-1 TRBV24-1 CATSESGVNTEAFF
TRBJ2-1 TRBV7-3 CASSLPGTRHNEQFF
TRBJ1-6 TRBV5-6 CASRGQSSYNSPLHF
TRBJ1-5 TRBV28 CASRSTDYSNQPQHF
TRBJ2-2 TRBV7-2 CASSSTGTSGTGELFF
TRBJ2-3 TRBV5-4 CASSLGTSGYTDTQYF
TRBJ2-3 TRBV4-3 CASSQAKGGRTDTQYF
TRBJ1-1 TRBV5-6 CASSPGTGGLYTEAFF
TRBJ2-3 TRBV29-1 CSVGERPDTQYF
TRBJ2-7 TRBV5-1 CASNPGLAPYEQYF
TRBJ1-4 TRBV7-9 CASSLGQGGEKLFF
TRBJ2-2 TRBV28 CASGPPTGELFF
TRBJ2-1 TRBV4-1 CASSQGGQGNEQFF
TRBJ2-7 TRBV4-1 CASSQGLAGEFYEQYF
TRBJ1-2 TRBV12-3/TRBV12-4 CASSLRPSGYTF
TRBJ2-1 TRBV7-9 CASSLGQGLAYNEQFF
TRBJ1-1 TRBV5-6 CASSLQGGKTEAFF
TRBJ2-7 TRBV3-1/TRBV3-2 CASSQDGGLADYEQYF
TRBJ2-7 TRBV7-9 CASSLVGQGFEQYF
TRBJ2-3 TRBV29-1 CSVEYLREDTQYF
TRBJ2-7 TRBV29-1 CSVGLTFYEQYF
TRBJ1-3 TRBV7-2 CASSLYGTGSGNTIYF
TRBJ2-3 TRBV9 CASSPTTGSDTQYF
TRBJ2-5 TRBV5-1 CASSLGLAGNGAETQYF
TRBJ2-1 TRBV3-1/TRBV3-2 CASSQQDIEQFF
TRBJ1-1 TRBV30 CAWETGLNTEAFF
TRBJ2-3 TRBV3-1/TRBV3-2 CASSQIAGGPPTDTQYF
TRBJ2-1 TRBV4-2 CASSQDRLAGGSSYNEQFF
TRBJ2-1 TRBV7-2 CASSLGLAGHNEQFF
TRBJ2-3 TRBV28 CASSLRVRGMETDTQYF
TRBJ1-6 TRBV7-2 CASSLGGQGRYNSPLHF
TRBJ1-1 TRBV5-1 CASSLTGVDTEAFF
TRBJ2-1 TRBV5-4 CASRFATSGRYNEQFF
TRBJ1-6 TRBV3-1/TRBV3-2 CASSQESLYGGNSPLHF
TRBJ2-3 TRBV7-9 CASSGGVAGGTDTQYF
TRBJ2-2 TRBV24-1 CATSDLPGTGGPTGELFF
TRBJ2-7 TRBV28 CASTGTVLGEQYF
TRBJ2-1 TRBV28 CASREAGSSYNEQFF
TRBJ2-7 TRBV5-4 CASSIWGLPFYEQYF
TRBJ1-2 TRBV28 CASSLPGQPNYGYTF
TRBJ2-3 TRBV5-4 CASSQERILTDTQYF
TRBJ1-4 TRBV5-1 CASSRGQGEPEKLFF
TRBJ1-3 TRBV5-1 CASSLGATVENTIYF
TRBJ2-7 TRBV6-6 CASSTQGLAGYEQYF
TRBJ2-3 TRBV15 CATSVDRVPYTDTQYF
TRBJ1-2 TRBV15 CATSRDGPGREGYTF
TRBJ2-2 TRBV7-3 CASSLYPGGQGAGELFF
TRBJ1-1 TRBV27 CASSLSVTGVPTEAFF
TRBJ2-5 TRBV6-5 CASSYFYDGVQETQYF
TRBJ2-2 TRBV24-1 CATRKSGAGELFF